This TCR beta chain derives from a study of blood T cell repertoires in COVID-19. Some clones are missing from TCRdb's copy, which holds only in-frame ones; the method was immunoSEQ multiplex PCR. Of some 130,000 clones listed, 84% are singletons. The receptor's source is a man between 40 and 49 years old with acute COVID-19. The sequencing sample was made of PBMCs or T cells enriched from blood (not recorded which).

The CDR3 sequence is CASSPIGQGSYGYTF. The CDR3 nucleotides read TGTGCCAGCTCACCGATCGGACAGGGGAGCTATGGCTACACCTTC. This chain uses TRBV18 with TRBJ1-2, with TRBD1 identical over 9 bases. V gave up 3 bases and J gave up 4 bases; unmatched junction bases: 6. The V gene's germline CDR1 is KGHSH and CDR2 LQKENI. The CDR3 length is 15 residues.